Given below is one T cell receptor beta chain in context. No antigen is known for it. This entry is derived from a study of memory CD4+ T cells and cytomegalovirus serostatus. For the study at large: Of the healthy Belgian adults, several were CMV seropositive and more than 20 seronegative.

Findings of the study overall: The CMV-associated TCR signature appears largely within the CD4+ memory repertoire. Of under 200 reported CMV TCRbeta sequences, 67 were found in memory CD4+ repertoires.

Germline assignment: CDR1 SGHRS and CDR2 YFSETQ. The CDR3 contains 18 residues. V lost 4 bases to trimming and J lost 2 bases; unmatched junction nucleotides: 16. Assay: immunoSEQ multiplex PCR; the TCRdb copy retains only in-frame clones and omits some. The table includes some 65,000 clones, around 82% detected once. The sort gate was single viable CD3+CD4+CD8-CD45RO+ cells for memory CD4+ T cells. The TCR sequence derives from an adult in good health and CMV-seronegative. Some clones in this sample may be carry-over from other donors' samples. Sequenced input: memory CD4+ T cells from blood. The V gene is TRBV5-1, the J gene TRBJ2-3; 7 positions match TRBD1. CDR3: CASSMQSEGGTYTDTQYF. The CDR3 region has the DNA TGCGCCAGCAGCATGCAGTCCGAAGGGGGCACCTACACAGATACGCAGTATTTT.